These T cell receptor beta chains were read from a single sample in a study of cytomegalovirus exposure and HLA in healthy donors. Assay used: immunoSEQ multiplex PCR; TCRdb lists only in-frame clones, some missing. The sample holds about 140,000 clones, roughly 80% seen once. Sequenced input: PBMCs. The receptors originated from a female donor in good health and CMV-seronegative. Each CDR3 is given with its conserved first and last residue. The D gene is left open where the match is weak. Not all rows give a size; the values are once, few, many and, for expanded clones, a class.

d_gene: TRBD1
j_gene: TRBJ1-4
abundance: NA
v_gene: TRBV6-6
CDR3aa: CASSYATGYGEKLFF
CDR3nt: TGTGCCAGCAGTTACGCGACAGGGTACGGGGAAAAACTGTTTTTT

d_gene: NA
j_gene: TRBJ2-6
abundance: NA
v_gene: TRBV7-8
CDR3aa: CASSLLAGANVLTF
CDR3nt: TGTGCCAGCAGCTTATTAGCTGGGGCCAACGTCCTGACTTTC

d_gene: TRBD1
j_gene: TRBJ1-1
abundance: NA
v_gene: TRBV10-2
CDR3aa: CASSDRQGGNTEAFF
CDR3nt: TGCGCCAGCAGTGATCGACAGGGGGGGAACACTGAAGCTTTCTTT

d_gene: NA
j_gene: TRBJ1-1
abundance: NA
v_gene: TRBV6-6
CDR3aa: CASSPRANRNTEAFF
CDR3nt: TGTGCCAGCAGTCCCAGGGCAAACCGGAACACTGAAGCTTTCTTT

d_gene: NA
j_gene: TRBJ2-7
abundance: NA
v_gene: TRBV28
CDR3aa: CASSFQDSYEQYF
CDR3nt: TGTGCCAGCAGTTTCCAGGACAGCTACGAGCAGTACTTC

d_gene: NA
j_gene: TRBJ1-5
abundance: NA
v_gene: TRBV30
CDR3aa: CAWSLGGDQPQHF
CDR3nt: TGTGCCTGGAGTCTGGGGGGGGATCAGCCCCAGCATTTT

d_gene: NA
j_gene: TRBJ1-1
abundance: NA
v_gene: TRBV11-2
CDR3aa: CASLTGVGEAFF
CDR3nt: TGTGCCAGCTTAACGGGGGTGGGTGAAGCTTTCTTT

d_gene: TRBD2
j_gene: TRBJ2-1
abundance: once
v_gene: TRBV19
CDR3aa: CASSIPAGSSYNEQFF
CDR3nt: TGTGCCAGTAGTATTCCAGCGGGGAGTTCGTACAATGAGCAGTTCTTC

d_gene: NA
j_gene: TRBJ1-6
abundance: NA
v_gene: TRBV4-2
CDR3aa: CASSQVGGGNNSPLHF
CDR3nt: TGTGCCAGCAGCCAAGTGGGGGGAGGGAATAATTCACCCCTCCACTTT

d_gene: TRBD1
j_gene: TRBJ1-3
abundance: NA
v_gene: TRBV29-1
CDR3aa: CSVGQGVPGNTIYF
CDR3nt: TGCAGCGTGGGACAGGGAGTCCCTGGAAACACCATATATTTT

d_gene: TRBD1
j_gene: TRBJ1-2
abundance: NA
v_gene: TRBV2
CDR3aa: CASSGQGQGRGGYTF
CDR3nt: TGTGCCAGCAGCGGGCAAGGACAGGGTCGAGGAGGCTACACCTTC

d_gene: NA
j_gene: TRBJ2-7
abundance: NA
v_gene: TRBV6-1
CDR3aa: CASSEYGTDYEQYF
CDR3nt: TGTGCCAGCAGTGAATACGGCACAGACTACGAGCAGTACTTC

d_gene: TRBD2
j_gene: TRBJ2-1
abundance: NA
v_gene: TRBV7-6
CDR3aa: CASSPLTSYEQFF
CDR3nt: TGTGCCAGCAGCCCACTGACTAGCTACGAGCAGTTCTTC

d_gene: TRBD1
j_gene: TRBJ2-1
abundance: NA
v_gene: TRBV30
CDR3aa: CAWSVLGPGQGGDEQFF
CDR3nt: TGTGCCTGGAGTGTACTAGGGCCGGGACAGGGGGGGGATGAGCAGTTCTTC

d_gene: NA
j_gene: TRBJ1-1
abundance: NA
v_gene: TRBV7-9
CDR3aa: CASSLKEDEAFF
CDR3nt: TGTGCCAGCAGCCTAAAAGAAGATGAAGCTTTCTTT